These T cell receptor beta chains were read from a single sample in a study of technical replicates of blood from a few donors. Clones were sequenced by immunoSEQ multiplex PCR, and TCRdb holds only the in-frame ones, with some missing. Among tens of thousands of clones listed, about 95% were seen once. Sequences were obtained from T cells isolated from PBMCs. Source of these receptors: a human donor in good health. CDR3s include the opening cysteine and the closing phenylalanine or tryptophan. D genes are given only for firm matches. For some rows the clone size is stated as once, few or many, or as a class when expanded; others skip it.

j_call v_call d_call clone_size cdr3_length cdr3_nt cdr3_aa
TRBJ2-1 TRBV29-1 TRBD2 . 16 TGCAGCGGATACGGGACTAGCGGGATCCGCGGGTATGAGCAGTTCTTC CSGYGTSGIRGYEQFF
TRBJ2-5 TRBV5-4 . . 14 TGTGCCAGCAGCTTGGGGACGGGAAAGGAGACCCAGTACTTC CASSLGTGKETQYF
TRBJ2-7 TRBV27 TRBD1 once 14 TGTGCCAGCAGTTTATTCGTGGGACAGTACGAGCAGTACTTC CASSLFVGQYEQYF
TRBJ2-5 TRBV10-3 TRBD2 . 16 TGTGCCATCAGTGAAAGACTAGCGGGGGGTGTGGAGACCCAGTACTTC CAISERLAGGVETQYF
TRBJ1-5 TRBV5-1 . . 15 TGCGCCAGCAGCTTAATGACAGGTAGCAATCAGCCCCAGCATTTT CASSLMTGSNQPQHF
TRBJ2-5 TRBV6-1 TRBD2 . 16 TGTGCCAGCAGTGTAGGACTAGCGGGCAATGAGGAGACCCAGTACTTC CASSVGLAGNEETQYF
TRBJ2-5 TRBV11-3 . once 17 TGTGCCAGCAGCCCCCGCAGCCTGGGGGCCTTCCAAGAGACCCAGTACTTC CASSPRSLGAFQETQYF
TRBJ1-1 TRBV11-2 . . 15 TGTGCCAGCAGCTTAGCCCCGGGGGGCTGGACTGAAGCTTTCTTT CASSLAPGGWTEAFF
TRBJ1-1 TRBV29-1 . . 12 TGCAGCGGGCAGCCCCCGGGAAATGAAGCTTTCTTT CSGQPPGNEAFF
TRBJ2-1 TRBV29-1 TRBD2 . 15 TGCAGCGTTGAAGGACTAGCGGGGAATGACAATGAGCAGTTCTTC CSVEGLAGNDNEQFF
TRBJ1-4 TRBV9 TRBD1 . 16 TGTGCCAGCAGCGGCCCCCCGACAGGGTTTAATGAAAAACTGTTTTTT CASSGPPTGFNEKLFF
TRBJ1-5 TRBV5-7 . . 16 TGTGCCAGCAGCTTTTCAGGGGATAGATGCAATCAGCCCCAGCATTTT CASSFSGDRCNQPQHF
TRBJ1-2 TRBV7-9 . . 12 TGTGCCAGCAGCTTAGTAACAGGGTGGTACACCTTC CASSLVTGWYTF
TRBJ2-2 TRBV4-2 . . 13 TGTGCCAGCAGCCAAGGGCAGGCCGGGGAGCTGTTTTTT CASSQGQAGELFF
TRBJ2-7 TRBV6-1 TRBD2 . 16 TGTGCCAGCAGTGAACCGGTGGCGGGAGGGCCTTGGGAGCAGTACTTC CASSEPVAGGPWEQYF
TRBJ2-3 TRBV12-5 . . 21 TGTGCTAGTGGTTTGGTACTTAGACAGGGCGGGAAAGCTGGGGACACAGATACGCAGTATTTT CASGLVLRQGGKAGDTDTQYF
TRBJ2-7 TRBV27 . . 15 TGTGCCAGCAGTTTCAGTGGGCCGACCTCCTACGAGCAGTACTTC CASSFSGPTSYEQYF
TRBJ2-4 TRBV5-1 . . 22 TGCGCCAGCAGCTTGGGACCTCTAGTATCCATCCAGGGCCCCTTAGCCAAAAACATTCAGTACTTC CASSLGPLVSIQGPLAKNIQYF
TRBJ1-5 TRBV5-1 . . 14 TGCGCCAGCAGCTTGGGTCAGATGAATCAGCCCCAGCATTTT CASSLGQMNQPQHF
TRBJ1-2 TRBV27 TRBD1 . 14 TGTGCCAGCAACCCGGGACAGGGGGCCTATGGCTACACCTTC CASNPGQGAYGYTF
TRBJ1-1 TRBV7-9 . . 15 TGTGCCAGCAGCTTAGACGGGCCCCGGGGGACTGAAGCTTTCTTT CASSLDGPRGTEAFF
TRBJ2-3 TRBV4-2 TRBD2 . 16 TGTGCCAGCAGTGACACCGGGACTAGCCTCACAGATACGCAGTATTTT CASSDTGTSLTDTQYF
TRBJ2-6 TRBV13 TRBD2 . 17 TGTGCCAGCAGCTCACGCGGGGGGACATCTGGGGCCAACGTCCTGACTTTC CASSSRGGTSGANVLTF
TRBJ2-7 TRBV6-1 TRBD1 . 15 TGTGCCAGCAGGAGGGGACAGGGGACTCCCTACGAGCAGTACTTC CASRRGQGTPYEQYF